The clone carrying this TCR beta chain was picked up many times. Investigators prepared the TCR beta libraries by applying iRepertoire HTBI primers and Arm-PCR of CDR3 regions. Per the original data handling: Identification yielded around 58 TRBV and roughly 14 TRBJ segments across samples. One entry per CDR3 protein, called by TCRdb with MiXCR from the multiplex PCR reads. The V and J calls follow TCRdb's processing rather than the paper's. The sample contains 440,000 or so distinct CDR3 sequences, about 16% of which appear only once. This sample's time point: newly diagnosed GD, antithyroid drugs for less than 3 months. The TCR library was made from RNA that had been extracted from PBMCs in TRIzol. V lost 3 bases and J lost 1, with 10 bases in between. CDR3 length: 14 amino acids. The germline V gene encodes CDR1 KGHSH and CDR2 LQKENI. This record comes from a study of regulatory T cells in long-lasting Graves disease.

These data are also associated with another study on T cells in Graves' hyperthyroidism and ophthalmopathy.

The V call is TRBV18, the J call TRBJ2-7; D uncertain. The source is a woman aged 25 to 45 with Graves disease. The specimen was peripheral blood mononuclear cells (PBMCs), collected at new diagnosis, from a patient treated with antithyroid drugs. CDR3 region: CASSPSTVSYEQYF. For the CDR3, the DNA is TGTGCCAGCTCACCCTCGACGGTTTCCTACGAGCAGTACTTC.